This T cell receptor beta chain was identified in a study of cytomegalovirus exposure and HLA in healthy donors. Turning to this clone: What it binds is unknown.

Study results and caveats: With later analysis, a missense DCLRE1C variant became linked to TCR beta V- and J-gene trimming.

Vbeta (60) and Jbeta (13) primers were used in the PCR. Using immunoSEQ multiplex PCR, the repertoire was profiled, and TCRdb retains in-frame clones only, with some absent. The sample lists about 160,000 clones, roughly 80% seen once, with 0.9% to 1% in the top ten. Sequencing input: PBMCs. This TCR derives from a girl aged 2 to 9 in good health and CMV-seropositive.

The CDR3 nucleotides read TGTGCCAGCAGCCCGAATCCGGGACAGGGTGTCCTACCCTACGAGCAGTACTTC. This gives the protein CASSPNPGQGVLPYEQYF. The chain recombines TRBV13 with TRBJ2-7, with 9 bases matching TRBD1. Germline CDR1 is PRHDT and CDR2 is FYEKMQ (reference sequence). Trimming took 5 bases from V and 2 from J; bases not matched to a gene: 16. The CDR3 totals 18 residues.